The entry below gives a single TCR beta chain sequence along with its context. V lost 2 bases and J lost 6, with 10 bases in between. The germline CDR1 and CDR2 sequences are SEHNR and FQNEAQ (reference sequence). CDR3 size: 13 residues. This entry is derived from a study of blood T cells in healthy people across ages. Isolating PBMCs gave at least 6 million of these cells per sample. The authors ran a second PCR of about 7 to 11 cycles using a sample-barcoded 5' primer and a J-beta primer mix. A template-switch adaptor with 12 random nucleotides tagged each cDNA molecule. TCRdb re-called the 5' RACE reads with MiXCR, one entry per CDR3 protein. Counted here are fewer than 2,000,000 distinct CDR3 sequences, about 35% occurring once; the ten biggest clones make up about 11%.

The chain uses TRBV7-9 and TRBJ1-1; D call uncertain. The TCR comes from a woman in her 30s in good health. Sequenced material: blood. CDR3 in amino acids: CASSLIIGAEAFF. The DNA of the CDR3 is TGTGCCAGCAGCTTAATAATCGGCGCTGAAGCTTTCTTT.